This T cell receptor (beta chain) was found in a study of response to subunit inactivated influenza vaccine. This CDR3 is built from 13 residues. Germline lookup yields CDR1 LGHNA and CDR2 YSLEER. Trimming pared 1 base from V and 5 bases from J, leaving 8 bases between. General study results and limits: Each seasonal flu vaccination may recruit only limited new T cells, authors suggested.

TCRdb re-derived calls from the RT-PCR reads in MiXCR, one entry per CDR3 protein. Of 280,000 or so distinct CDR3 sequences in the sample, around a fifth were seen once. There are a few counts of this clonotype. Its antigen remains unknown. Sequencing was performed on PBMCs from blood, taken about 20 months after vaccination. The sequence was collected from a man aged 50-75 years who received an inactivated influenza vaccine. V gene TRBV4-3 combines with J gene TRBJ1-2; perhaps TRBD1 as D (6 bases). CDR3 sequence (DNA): TGCGCCAGCAGCCAAGCTACAGGGTATGGCTACACCTTC. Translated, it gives CASSQATGYGYTF.